Detailed here is one TCR beta chain. PCR used 60 Vbeta primers and 13 Jbeta primers. TCRdb's table, derived via immunoSEQ multiplex PCR, lists solely in-frame clones and lacks some. The sample lists about 120,000 clones; approximately 80% were seen once. Germline CDR1 MNHNS, CDR2 SASEGT. This CDR3 is 14 amino acids long. V lost 5 bases, J lost 3 bases, and 11 bases lay in between. This sample is part of a study of cytomegalovirus exposure and HLA in healthy donors. The chain recombines TRBV6-1 with TRBJ1-3; unclear D gene. Sequenced input: PBMCs. The sequence was obtained from a man over 45 in good health and CMV-seropositive. The CDR3 sequence is CASSPRQDGNTIYF. The DNA for the CDR3 is TGTGCCAGCAGTCCCCGACAAGATGGAAACACCATATATTTT.